Each of the 29 T cell receptor beta chains below was sequenced from the same sample in a study of CD8+ T cells in alopecia areata. cDNA reverse transcribed from extracted RNA served as the sequencing template. Repertoires were generated with immunoSEQ multiplex PCR, while TCRdb's copy carries only in-frame clones and drops some. Among 130,000 or so clones listed, around 50% were seen once. Sequencing input: NKG2D-low CD8+ T cells sorted from blood. The receptors here all came from a human donor with alopecia areata.

This chain uses TRBV28 with TRBJ2-1; a weak D match, TRBD1 (5 bases). This CDR3 is 12 amino acids long. Germline assignment: CDR1 MDHEN and CDR2 SYDVKM. The V gene lost 1 base and the J gene lost 7 bases, with 5 bases spanning the gap. The DNA of the CDR3 is TGTGCCAGCAGTTTATCAGGGAATGAGCAGTTCTTC. It is translated as CASSLSGNEQFF.

This clone has only a few counts. This chain uses TRBV29-1 with TRBJ2-5, with 7 bases aligning to TRBD2. With V trimmed by 6 bases and J by 2 bases, 12 bases remained unmatched. From germline, CDR1 is SQVTM and CDR2 ANQGSEA. The CDR3 runs 15 residues. Written as DNA, the CDR3 is TGCAGCGTCCGTGGGGGGGTGTTCGAGCAAGAGACCCAGTACTTC. Translating it yields CSVRGGVFEQETQYF.

The V call is TRBV29-1, the J call TRBJ1-1; 7 bases are shared with TRBD1. Germline assignment: CDR1 SQVTM and CDR2 ANQGSEA. V was pared by 7 bases and J by 1 base, with 3 bases of the junction left unmatched. There are 12 residues in the CDR3. The CDR3: CSGQGKNTEAFF. DNA of the CDR3: TGCAGCGGACAGGGAAAGAACACTGAAGCTTTCTTT.

J is TRBJ1-5 and V is TRBV23-1; the D gene is possibly TRBD1 (5 bases). TRBV23-1 is an ORF; its function is uncertain. The CDR3 has 16 residues. V lost 4 bases to trimming and J lost 0 bases, with 13 bases between them. The CDR3 DNA sequence: TGCGCCAGCAGTCGGGGCCAGAAGAATAGCAATCAGCCCCAGCATTTT. Translation gives CASSRGQKNSNQPQHF.

This sequence joins TRBV7-9 and TRBJ2-5; no reliable D call. The V and J ends lost 8 bases and 2 bases respectively, with 9 bases between them. The CDR3 contains 12 residues. The germline gives CDR1 SEHNR, CDR2 FQNEAQ (reference sequence). CDR3 amino acids: CASLEKQETQYF. CDR3 bases: TGTGCCAGCCTTGAGAAACAAGAGACCCAGTACTTC.

A few counts support this clone. The rearrangement joins TRBV6-6 to TRBJ2-3, with 7 bases aligning to TRBD2. The junction had 10 bases not matched to a gene; V was cut back by 5 bases and J by 5 bases. Germline CDR1 is MNHNY and CDR2 is SVGAGI (reference sequence). CDR3 size: 15 residues. For the CDR3, the DNA is TGTGCCAGCAGTGCCTCGGCGGGAGTCATAGATACGCAGTATTTT. It yields the protein CASSASAGVIDTQYF.

The chain has TRBV30 and TRBJ2-1; 7 bases are shared with TRBD2. Germline assignment: CDR1 GTSNPN and CDR2 SVGIG (reference sequence). This CDR3 is 16 amino acids long. The trim removed 1 base at V and 0 bases at J, leaving 6 bases unmatched. The CDR3 DNA reads as TGTGCCTGGAGTGAAGAAACGGGGGGCTCCTACAATGAGCAGTTCTTC. Encoded protein: CAWSEETGGSYNEQFF.

This clone was observed a handful of times. The chain uses TRBV19 and TRBJ1-5, with 7 bases that match TRBD1. The germline CDR1 and CDR2 sequences are LNHDA and SQIVND (reference sequence). The CDR3 totals 14 residues. V dropped 4 bases and J dropped 8; count of bases not matched to a gene: 8. The CDR3 sequence: CASSKGGGAEPQHF. The CDR3 nucleotides are TGTGCCAGTAGTAAGGGAGGGGGCGCAGAGCCCCAGCATTTT.

The chain uses TRBV27 and TRBJ2-7; D ambiguous. Germline V gene sequence: CDR1 MNHEY, CDR2 SMNVEV (reference sequence). CDR3 length: 13 amino acids. Trimming took off 5 bases at V and 3 bases at J, with 11 bases between the two ends. The CDR3 bases are TGTGCCAGCAGTACGGACGGAGACTACGAGCAGTACTTC. Protein: CASSTDGDYEQYF.

The chain combines TRBV9 with TRBJ2-7, with unresolved D. The germline CDR1 and CDR2 sequences are SGDLS and YYNGEE. V lost 0 bases and J 0 bases, leaving 10 bases between the germline ends. There are 15 residues in the CDR3. CDR3 nucleotides: TGTGCCAGCAGCGTAGCGGCAGGAGCCTCCTACGAGCAGTACTTC. It codes for CASSVAAGASYEQYF.

The chain recombines TRBV5-6 with TRBJ2-3, with TRBD1 matching over 9 bases. Germline values: CDR1 SGHDT, CDR2 YYEEEE. The CDR3 is 17 residues long. Germline trimming cut 2 bases from V and 0 bases from J; bases unmatched to any gene: 7. The CDR3: CASSFGTGLASTDTQYF. The CDR3 nucleotides are TGTGCCAGCAGCTTTGGGACAGGGCTTGCTAGCACAGATACGCAGTATTTT.

The chain carries TRBV29-1 and TRBJ2-1; D unclear. Germline CDR1 reads SQVTM; CDR2 reads ANQGSEA. The CDR3 consists of 13 residues. The ends were cut back, 2 bases at V and 3 bases at J, with 8 bases in the middle. The CDR3 DNA sequence: TGCAGCGTTGAATCGACGGGCTACAATGAGCAGTTCTTC. Its translation: CSVESTGYNEQFF.

The rearrangement links TRBV29-1 to TRBJ1-2, with D unclear. From germline, CDR1 is SQVTM and CDR2 ANQGSEA. Deletions cut 7 bases from V and 7 bases from J, with 19 bases between. The CDR3 runs to 13 residues. The CDR3: CSAEGEGIGGYTF. In DNA, the CDR3 is TGCAGCGCGGAGGGTGAGGGCATCGGTGGCTACACCTTC.

The J gene is TRBJ1-1, the V gene TRBV11-3; D may be TRBD1 (5 bases). CDR1 SGHNT and CDR2 YENEEA come from the germline V gene. This CDR3 has 14 amino acids. V gave up 4 bases and J gave up 1 base, with 10 bases separating them. The CDR3, as DNA: TGTGCCAGCAGCTCACTCGACAGGAACACTGAAGCTTTCTTT. Translation gives CASSSLDRNTEAFF.

This chain connects TRBV7-9 to TRBJ2-7, with 7 bases lining up with TRBD1. The CDR3 has 14 residues. V gave up 4 bases and J gave up 3 bases; unmatched junction bases: 6. Germline V lookup: CDR1 SEHNR, CDR2 FQNEAQ (reference sequence). CDR3 coding DNA: TGTGCCAGCAGCTCGGACAGGACGGTCTACGAGCAGTACTTC. This translates into CASSSDRTVYEQYF.

This chain joins TRBV5-1 and TRBJ2-7; D unclear. The CDR3 contains 12 residues. V lost 1 base and J lost 4, with 6 bases in between. Per the germline V gene, CDR1 is SGHRS and CDR2 is YFSETQ. CDR3 residues: CASSLTEYEQYF. The CDR3 DNA follows: TGCGCCAGCAGCTTGACCGAATACGAGCAGTACTTC.

In its sample, this clone was seen a few times. This sample also contains other DNA sequences that code for the same CDR3. Here the CDR3 reads CSVERANYGYTF. DNA for the CDR3: TGCAGCGTTGAACGTGCCAACTATGGCTACACCTTC. This sequence joins TRBV29-1 and TRBJ1-2; D call uncertain. The CDR3 length is 12 residues. Germline V CDR1 and CDR2: SQVTM, ANQGSEA. Trimming cost V 2 bases and J 2 bases, with 6 bases left between them.

The CDR3 DNA reads TGCAGCGTTGAAACCTCATTGGAAACTAATGAAAAACTGTTTTTT. Translation gives CSVETSLETNEKLFF. The rearrangement links TRBV29-1 to TRBJ1-4; D uncertain. Germline values: CDR1 SQVTM, CDR2 ANQGSEA. V was cut by 2 bases and J by 1 base, with 11 bases left in between. The CDR3 is made up of 15 amino acids.

This clone was seen a few times. The CDR3 DNA is TGCAGCGTTGAAGATAGGTACACCGGGGAGCTGTTTTTT. It is translated as CSVEDRYTGELFF. The rearrangement uses TRBV29-1 and TRBJ2-2; no reliable D call. CDR3 size: 13 residues. CDR1 is SQVTM and CDR2 is ANQGSEA in the germline V gene. V lost 0 bases and J lost 3, with 5 bases in between.

The rearrangement links TRBV2 to TRBJ2-1, with 9 bases fitting TRBD2. Losses at the gene ends were 7 bases for V and 8 bases for J; bases not matched to a gene: 15. The CDR3 has 16 residues. Germline V gene sequence: CDR1 SNHLY, CDR2 FYNNEI. The chain's CDR3 is CASMGAASGAKDEQFF. In DNA form, the CDR3 reads TGTGCCAGCATGGGGGCGGCTAGCGGGGCAAAGGATGAGCAGTTCTTC. Together with reference TRBV2 and TRBJ2-1, the CDR3 gives the full variable domain: EPEVTQTPSHQVTQMGQEVILRCVPISNHLYFYWYRQILGQKVEFLVSFYNNEISEKSEIFDDQFSVERPDGSNFTLKIRSTKLEDSAMYFCASMGAASGAKDEQFFGPGTRLTVL.

This clone has more than one count but fewer than ten. The CDR3 reads CASSLGSALTEAFF. Here the CDR3 DNA reads TGTGCCAGCAGTTTGGGGTCAGCTTTAACTGAAGCTTTCTTT. The chain carries TRBV28 and TRBJ1-1; D gene unclear. Germline V gene sequence: CDR1 MDHEN, CDR2 SYDVKM. Trimming shortened V by 3 bases and J by 5 bases, and 13 bases separated the two germline ends. This CDR3 contains 14 residues.

This chain connects TRBV29-1 to TRBJ2-7; weak D call: TRBD1 (6 bases). V gave up 3 bases and J gave up 1 base, with 16 bases separating them. CDR1 and CDR2 from the germline V gene are SQVTM and ANQGSEA. There are 15 residues in the CDR3. Here the CDR3 reads CSVEGVRGRSYEQYF. The CDR3 DNA is TGCAGCGTTGAGGGGGTCAGGGGTCGGTCCTACGAGCAGTACTTC.

A note on this clone: A junction end diverges from the germline sequence, so it may reflect a read error. J is TRBJ1-2 and V is TRBV19, with D tentatively TRBD1 (5 bases). Germline assignment: CDR1 LNHDA and CDR2 SQIVND (reference sequence). CDR3 length: 9 residues. CDR3 sequence: CNRLYGYTF. CDR3 coding DNA: TGCAACAGGTTGTATGGCTACACCTTC.

This clone was observed once. The chain uses TRBV2 and TRBJ2-1; 9 positions agree with TRBD1. V was pared by 6 bases and J by 8 bases, with 17 bases of the junction left unmatched. Germline CDR1 and CDR2: SNHLY and FYNNEI. The CDR3 runs to 17 residues. CDR3 nucleotides: TGTGCCAGCAGCCCCCTCGGACAGGGGAGCCGCGGTGATGAGCAGTTCTTC. Its protein is CASSPLGQGSRGDEQFF.

The rearrangement links TRBV27 to TRBJ1-2; the D is unclear. CDR1 and CDR2 from the germline V gene are MNHEY and SMNVEV (reference sequence). This CDR3 comprises 13 residues. Between the trimmed V and J ends, which lost 5 bases and 4 bases, there was a span of 11 bases. In DNA, the CDR3 is TGTGCCAGCAGTGGTGGAGGGTCCTATGGCTACACCTTC. Translated: CASSGGGSYGYTF.

This chain connects TRBV6-5 to TRBJ2-5, with 8 bases aligning to TRBD2. CDR1 MNHEY and CDR2 SVGAGI come from the germline V gene. This CDR3 has 15 residues. The J segment lost 4 bases and the V segment lost 10 bases, leaving 14 bases of the junction unmatched. This CDR3 is CATRGGGLVGETQYF. CDR3 DNA sequence: TGTGCCACTCGCGGAGGGGGACTAGTGGGAGAGACCCAGTACTTC.

The genes are TRBV2 and TRBJ2-1, with a possible D match to TRBD1 (6 bases). Trimming cost V 5 bases and J 3 bases, with 11 bases left between them. The germline CDR1 and CDR2 sequences are SNHLY and FYNNEI. This CDR3 is built from 14 residues. The CDR3 spells CASSLPDSYNEQFF. The CDR3 DNA reads as TGTGCCAGCAGTCTCCCGGACAGCTACAATGAGCAGTTCTTC.

The chain is built from TRBV4-1 and TRBJ2-7; tentative D call: TRBD1 (6 bases). The CDR3 runs 13 residues. The V end was cut by 4 bases, the J end by 2 bases, with 9 bases between. Germline V gene data show CDR1 as MGHRA and CDR2 as YSYEKL. CDR3: CASSPDRPYEQYF. CDR3 nucleotides: TGCGCCAGCAGCCCGGACAGACCCTACGAGCAGTACTTC.

Details on this clone: Different DNA sequences within this sample yield the same CDR3. This chain connects TRBV15 to TRBJ2-5; D remains unclear. The CDR3 is 11 amino acids. Germline lookup yields CDR1 LNHNV and CDR2 YYDKDF (reference sequence). The germline V and J ends were trimmed by 6 bases and 4 bases, with 6 bases remaining between them. CDR3: CATSRGETQYF. CDR3 DNA: TGTGCCACCAGTCGCGGAGAGACCCAGTACTTC.